This TCR beta chain originates from a study of CD8 T cells in ankylosing spondylitis. On this clonotype: Its antigen is unidentified.

Study outcomes and limitations: A TCR beta motif of about eight highly homologous variants appeared characteristic of ankylosing spondylitis blood. As reported, disease-linked clones showed significant enrichment in matched ankylosing spondylitis synovial fluid.

TCRdb independently ran MiXCR on the 5' RACE reads; one entry per CDR3 protein. The sample yields a few hundred thousand distinct CDR3 sequences, roughly 13% seen once. CDR3 length equals 15 residues. Per germline, CDR1 MGHRA and CDR2 YSYEKL. V lost 1 base to trimming and J lost 4 bases, with 10 bases between them. V is TRBV4-1 and J is TRBJ2-2; a weak D match, TRBD2 (5 bases). The sequence was obtained from a male donor with ankylosing spondylitis. The sequencing input was blood, either unsorted or a sorted T cell fraction (not recorded which). The CDR3 nucleotides read TGCGCCAGCAGCCAAGTTGAAGGAGGCACCGGGGAGCTGTTTTTT. Its translation: CASSQVEGGTGELFF.